Below are 14 T cell receptor beta chains sequenced from a single sample in a study of blood T cell repertoires in COVID-19. Some clones are missing from TCRdb's copy, which holds only in-frame ones; the method was immunoSEQ multiplex PCR. The table has about 520,000 clones, 70% to 90% seen once; the top ten hold 3.2%. The specimen sequenced was peripheral blood. The receptors were sampled from a human donor in a cohort sampled during active COVID-19.

The V gene is TRBV7-9, the J gene TRBJ2-1, with 13 bases fitting TRBD2. From germline, CDR1 is SEHNR and CDR2 FQNEAQ (reference sequence). The CDR3 is 17 amino acids. V lost 5 bases and J lost 5; bases outside the gene matches: 9. The CDR3 sequence: CASSPWGLAGSHNEQFF. The CDR3 region has the DNA TGTGCCAGCAGCCCGTGGGGACTAGCGGGGTCCCACAATGAGCAGTTCTTC.

This chain joins TRBV30 and TRBJ2-5; the D gene is possibly TRBD1 (6 bases). Germline V gene data show CDR1 as GTSNPN and CDR2 as SVGIG (reference sequence). The CDR3 is 13 amino acids. The V end was cut by 0 bases, the J end by 2 bases, with 7 bases between. The CDR3 is CAWSVGQQETQYF. DNA of the CDR3: TGTGCCTGGAGTGTCGGACAGCAAGAGACCCAGTACTTC. The full variable domain, with the rest looked up from reference TRBV30 and TRBJ2-5, is SQTIHQWPATLVQPVGSPLSLECTVEGTSNPNLYWYRQAAGRGLQLLFYSVGIGQISSEVPQNLSASRPQDRQFILSSKKLLLSDSGFYLCAWSVGQQETQYFGPGTRLLVL.

On this clone: The same CDR3 also results from other DNA sequences found in this sample. The rearrangement uses TRBV30 and TRBJ1-1; the D gene is possibly TRBD1 (6 bases). Germline CDR1 GTSNPN, CDR2 SVGIG (reference sequence). The CDR3 consists of 12 residues. V gave up 5 bases and J gave up 4 bases, with 11 bases separating them. The CDR3 bases are TGTGCCTGGGACAGGCTGGGCACTGAAGCTTTCTTT. Amino acid sequence: CAWDRLGTEAFF. The full variable domain, its missing parts supplied by reference TRBV30 and TRBJ1-1, is SQTIHQWPATLVQPVGSPLSLECTVEGTSNPNLYWYRQAAGRGLQLLFYSVGIGQISSEVPQNLSASRPQDRQFILSSKKLLLSDSGFYLCAWDRLGTEAFFGQGTRLTVV.

The table lists this clone with a few counts. This chain joins TRBV9 and TRBJ1-2; no clear D gene. The CDR3 sequence is 15 residues long. Germline V lookup: CDR1 SGDLS, CDR2 YYNGEE. V dropped 0 bases and J dropped 0 bases, with 9 bases sitting between them. CDR3 nucleotides: TGTGCCAGCAGCGTAGGGCCCAGTCCTAACTATGGCTACACCTTC. Protein sequence: CASSVGPSPNYGYTF.

The chain has TRBV20-1 and TRBJ2-7; possibly TRBD2 for D (6 bases). This CDR3 spans 11 amino acids. The ends were cut back, 6 bases at V and 7 bases at J, with 13 bases in the middle. Germline V lookup: CDR1 DFQATT, CDR2 SNEGSKA (reference sequence). CDR3 sequence (DNA): TGCAGTGCCAATAGGGCGGGGGAGCAGTACTTC. Amino acids: CSANRAGEQYF.

This clone was detected a few times. The chain recombines TRBV28 with TRBJ2-7; the D gene is possibly TRBD1 (5 bases). Trimming removed 3 bases from V and 6 bases from J, with 15 bases in between. Germline lookup yields CDR1 MDHEN and CDR2 SYDVKM. The CDR3 is made up of 14 amino acids. The CDR3 nucleotides read TGTGCCAGCAGTTTCCAAAGGGGTTCTCGCGAGCAGTACTTC. This codes for CASSFQRGSREQYF. The full variable domain, completed using reference TRBV28 and TRBJ2-7, is DVKVTQSSRYLVKRTGEKVFLECVQDMDHENMFWYRQDPGLGLRLIYFSYDVKMKEKGDIPEGYSVSREKKERFSLILESASTNQTSMYLCASSFQRGSREQYFGPGTRLTVT.

This clone was observed a single time. The chain links TRBV4-2 to TRBJ2-7; D may be TRBD2 (6 bases). V lost 1 base and J 2 bases, leaving 15 bases between the germline ends. Per the germline V gene, CDR1 is LGHNA and CDR2 is YNFKEQ. This CDR3 comprises 16 residues. The CDR3 here is CASSQVGTLGPYEQYF. The CDR3 nucleotides read TGTGCCAGCAGCCAAGTCGGGACTCTAGGGCCCTACGAGCAGTACTTC.

In its sample, this clone was seen once. The chain uses TRBV19 and TRBJ1-1; 9 positions match TRBD1. Germline CDR1 and CDR2: LNHDA and SQIVND (reference sequence). V was pared by 6 bases and J by 4 bases, with 15 bases of the junction left unmatched. This CDR3 comprises 17 residues. The CDR3 coding sequence is TGTGCCAGTAGACCCGACAGGGGGAGTGCGGGAAGCACTGAAGCTTTCTTT. Its protein is CASRPDRGSAGSTEAFF.

CDR3 sequence: CATSREPGRDYNEQFF. The CDR3 coding sequence is TGTGCCACCAGCAGAGAACCAGGACGGGACTACAATGAGCAGTTCTTC. The chain joins TRBV15 to TRBJ2-1; D might be TRBD2 (5 bases). Germline V gene sequence: CDR1 LNHNV, CDR2 YYDKDF (reference sequence). Trimming took off 0 bases at V and 3 bases at J, with 12 bases between the two ends. The CDR3 covers 16 residues.

This clone was recorded once. The chain links TRBV5-8 to TRBJ1-1, with D unclear. The germline CDR1 and CDR2 sequences are SGHTS and YDEGEE. This CDR3 region has 12 residues. V lost 1 base to trimming and J lost 4 bases, with 5 bases between them. For the CDR3, the DNA is TGTGCCAGCAGCTTGCGGGGCACTGAAGCTTTCTTT. Its protein is CASSLRGTEAFF.

This clone was detected only once. V is TRBV10-1 and J is TRBJ2-1; possibly TRBD2 for D (5 bases). Germline V gene data show CDR1 as WNHNN and CDR2 as SYGVQD (reference sequence). V gave up 2 bases and J gave up 11 bases, with 22 bases separating them. The CDR3 length is 16 residues. CDR3 sequence reads: CASSELRSLTGIQQFF. The CDR3 coding sequence is TGCGCCAGCAGTGAGCTTCGGTCTCTCACCGGGATCCAGCAGTTCTTC.

A single count supports this clone. This rearrangement joins TRBV30 to TRBJ1-2; a weak D match, TRBD1 (5 bases). Trimming stripped 3 bases from V and 3 bases from J, with 11 bases between. CDR1 and CDR2 from the germline V gene are GTSNPN and SVGIG (reference sequence). The CDR3 loop spans 13 amino acids. The DNA of the CDR3 is TGTGCCTGGAGCAACAGGTTGGACTATGGCTACACCTTC. Protein sequence: CAWSNRLDYGYTF.

This clone appeared a single time. V and J are TRBV7-9 and TRBJ2-2; D gene ambiguous. The length of the CDR3 is 14 residues. Trimming stripped 1 base from V and 7 bases from J, with 10 bases between. Germline V gene sequence: CDR1 SEHNR, CDR2 FQNEAQ (reference sequence). The CDR3 DNA sequence: TGTGCCAGCAGCTTAGTTCGAGCGATCGGGGAGCTGTTTTTT. This gives the protein CASSLVRAIGELFF. Full variable domain (remainder filled in from reference TRBV7-9 and TRBJ2-2): DTGVSQNPRHKITKRGQNVTFRCDPISEHNRLYWYRQTLGQGPEFLTYFQNEAQLEKSRLLSDRFSAERPKGSFSTLEIQRTEQGDSAMYLCASSLVRAIGELFFGEGSRLTVL.

The V call is TRBV5-4, the J call TRBJ1-5; D not resolved. The CDR3 loop spans 13 amino acids. V lost 0 bases and J 3 bases, leaving 4 bases between the germline ends. Germline CDR1 and CDR2: SGHNT and YYREEE (reference sequence). CDR3 loop: CASSLDHNQPQHF. The CDR3 DNA sequence: TGTGCCAGCAGCTTGGATCACAATCAGCCCCAGCATTTT.